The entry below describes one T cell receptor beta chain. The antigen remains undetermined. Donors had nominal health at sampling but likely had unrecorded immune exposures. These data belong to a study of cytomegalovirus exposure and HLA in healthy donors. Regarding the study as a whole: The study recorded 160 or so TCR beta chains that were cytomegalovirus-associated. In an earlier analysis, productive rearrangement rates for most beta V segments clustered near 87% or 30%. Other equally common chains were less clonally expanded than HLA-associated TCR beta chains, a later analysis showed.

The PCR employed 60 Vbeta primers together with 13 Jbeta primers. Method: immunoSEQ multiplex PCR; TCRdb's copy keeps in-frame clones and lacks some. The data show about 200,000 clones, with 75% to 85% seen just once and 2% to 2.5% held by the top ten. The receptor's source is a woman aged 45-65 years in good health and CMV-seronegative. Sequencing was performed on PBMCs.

The CDR3 sequence: CASHSGSFDEQYF. The DNA of the CDR3 is TGTGCCAGCCACAGCGGGAGTTTCGACGAGCAGTACTTC. The V gene is TRBV2, the J gene TRBJ2-5, with 8 positions matching TRBD2. TRBJ2-7 matches the DNA end more closely, so the J call is doubtful. The length of the CDR3 is 13 residues. The germline V gene encodes CDR1 SNHLY and CDR2 FYNNEI.